This TCR beta chain was retrieved from a study of CD8+ T cells in alopecia areata. As the sequencing template, cDNA was produced by extracting RNA and reverse transcribing it. The repertoire was sequenced with immunoSEQ multiplex PCR; TCRdb's copy has only in-frame clones and lacks some. The data contain approximately 120,000 clones, about 50% of them singletons. PBMCs provided sorted CD4+ and CD8+ T cells. The germline gives CDR1 MDHEN, CDR2 SYDVKM. Trimming at V came to 6 bases and at J to 3 bases, leaving 7 bases not matched to a gene. This CDR3 is built from 15 residues. Whole-study results and caveats: Besides other cells, scalp samples also yield sequences of resident alphabeta T cells from normal skin. Clonality in lesional scalp, especially alopecia totalis/universalis, exceeded that of normal scalp.

Points on this clone: Its antigen is still unknown.

This clonotype was sampled from a human donor with alopecia areata. The genes are TRBV28 and TRBJ2-7; TRBD1 matches at 11 bases. Sequencing input: NKG2D-low CD8+ T cells sorted from blood. CDR3 bases: TGTGCCAGCAGGGGGACAGGGGGGATGTACTACGAGCAGTACTTC. Translating gives CASRGTGGMYYEQYF.